This record covers a single T cell receptor (beta chain). Its antigen is as yet unknown. This sample was taken from a study of T cell responses to AZD1222 COVID-19 vaccine. Study-level points and caveats: Regions 160-218 and 743-854 dominated among vaccine-associated CD4 TCRs spanning spike. Spike-specific TCR breadth and depth rose after two AZD1222 doses.

The CDR3 consists of 14 residues. Unmatched junction bases numbered 5, after V lost 6 bases and J lost 3 bases. The V gene's germline CDR1 is ENHRY and CDR2 SYGVKD. Data came from immunoSEQ multiplex PCR; TCRdb stores just in-frame clones and leaves some out. The sample yields tens of thousands of clones, 80% seen once. The chain carries TRBV10-3 and TRBJ1-1, with TRBD1 identical over 9 bases. The source of this sequence is an adult in good health. The sample was peripheral blood, taken on day 0 of AZD1222 vaccination. CDR3 in amino acids: CAIRKGQGDTEAFF. The CDR3 coding sequence is TGTGCCATCAGGAAGGGACAGGGAGACACTGAAGCTTTCTTT.